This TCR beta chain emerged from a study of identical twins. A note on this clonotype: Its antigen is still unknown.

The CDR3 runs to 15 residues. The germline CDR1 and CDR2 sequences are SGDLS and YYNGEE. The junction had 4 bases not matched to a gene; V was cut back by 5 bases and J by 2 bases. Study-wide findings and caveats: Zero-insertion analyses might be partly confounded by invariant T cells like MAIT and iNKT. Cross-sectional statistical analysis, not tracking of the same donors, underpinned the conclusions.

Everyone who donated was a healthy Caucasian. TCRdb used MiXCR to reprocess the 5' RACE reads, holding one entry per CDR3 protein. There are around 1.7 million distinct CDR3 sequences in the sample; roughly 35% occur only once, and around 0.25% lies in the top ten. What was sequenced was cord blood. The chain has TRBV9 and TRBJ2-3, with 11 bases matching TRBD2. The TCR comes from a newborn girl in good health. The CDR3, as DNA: TGTGCCAGCAGTGGGACTAGCGGACCCACAGATACGCAGTATTTT. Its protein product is CASSGTSGPTDTQYF.